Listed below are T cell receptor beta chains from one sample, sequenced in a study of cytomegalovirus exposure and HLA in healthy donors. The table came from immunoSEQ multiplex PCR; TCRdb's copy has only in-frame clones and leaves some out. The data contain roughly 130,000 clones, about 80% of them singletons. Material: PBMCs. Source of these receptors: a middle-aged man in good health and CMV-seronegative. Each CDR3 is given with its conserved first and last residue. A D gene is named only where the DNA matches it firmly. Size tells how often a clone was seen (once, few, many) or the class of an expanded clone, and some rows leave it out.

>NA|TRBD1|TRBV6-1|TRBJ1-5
CASMRQGVGNQPQHF
TGTGCCAGCATGAGACAGGGAGTTGGCAATCAGCCCCAGCATTTT
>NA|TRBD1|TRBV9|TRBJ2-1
CASSVGGQLYNEQFF
TGTGCCAGCAGCGTAGGGGGACAGTTATACAATGAGCAGTTCTTC
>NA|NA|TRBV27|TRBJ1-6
CASKAGALYNSPLHF
TGTGCCAGCAAGGCGGGGGCCCTATATAATTCACCCCTCCACTTT
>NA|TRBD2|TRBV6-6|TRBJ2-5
CASRIAGGETQYF
TGTGCCAGCAGAATAGCGGGGGGTGAGACCCAGTACTTC
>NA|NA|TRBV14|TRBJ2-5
CASSTTWTGGKETQYF
TGTGCCAGCAGCACGACATGGACAGGCGGGAAAGAGACCCAGTACTTC
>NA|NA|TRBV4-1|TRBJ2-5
CASSAGTYQETQYF
TGCGCCAGCAGTGCCGGGACATACCAAGAGACCCAGTACTTC
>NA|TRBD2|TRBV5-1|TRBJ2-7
CASSPGGGTYEQYF
TGCGCCAGCAGCCCGGGAGGGGGAACCTACGAGCAGTACTTC
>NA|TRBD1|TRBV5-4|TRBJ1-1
CASSLRQGRNTEAFF
TGTGCCAGCAGCTTGAGACAGGGTAGGAACACTGAAGCTTTCTTT
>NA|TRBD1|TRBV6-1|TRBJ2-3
CAAPRDSTTDTQYF
TGTGCCGCTCCCCGGGACAGTACCACAGATACGCAGTATTTT
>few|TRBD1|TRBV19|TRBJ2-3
CASSIGTGLPDTQYF
TGTGCCAGTAGTATTGGGACAGGGCTTCCAGATACGCAGTATTTT
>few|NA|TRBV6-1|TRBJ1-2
CASSETGTTGYTF
TGTGCCAGCAGTGAAACCGGGACAACTGGCTACACCTTC
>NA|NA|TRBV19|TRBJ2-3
CASSMGQGKTDTQYF
TGTGCCAGTAGTATGGGGCAGGGAAAAACAGATACGCAGTATTTT
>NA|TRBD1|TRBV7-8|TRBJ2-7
CASSPGTGLYYEQYF
TGTGCCAGCAGCCCCGGGACAGGGCTATACTACGAGCAGTACTTC
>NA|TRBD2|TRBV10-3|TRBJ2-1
CAIRPGPGGNEQFF
TGTGCCATCAGACCGGGACCCGGGGGGAATGAGCAGTTCTTC
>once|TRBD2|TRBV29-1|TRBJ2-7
CSALAGAYEQYF
TGCAGCGCCTTAGCGGGGGCCTACGAGCAGTACTTC
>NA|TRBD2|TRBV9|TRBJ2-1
CASSVATSGGASGYNEQFF
TGTGCCAGCAGCGTAGCGACTAGCGGGGGGGCCAGCGGTTACAATGAGCAGTTCTTC
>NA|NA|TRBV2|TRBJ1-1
CASSADWGDTEAFF
TGTGCCAGCAGCGCCGACTGGGGGGACACTGAAGCTTTCTTT
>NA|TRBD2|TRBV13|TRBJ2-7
CASSFRVLAGSSYEQYF
TGTGCCAGCAGCTTTAGGGTTCTAGCGGGGAGCTCCTACGAGCAGTACTTC
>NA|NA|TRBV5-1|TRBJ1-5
CASSRGTQGQPQHF
TGCGCCAGCAGCCGAGGGACTCAGGGTCAGCCCCAGCATTTT
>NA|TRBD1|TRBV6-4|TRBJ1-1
CASRMDRVNTEAFF
TGTGCCAGCAGGATGGACAGGGTGAACACTGAAGCTTTCTTT
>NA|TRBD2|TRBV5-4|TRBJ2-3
CASSRKAGRVTDTQYF
TGTGCCAGCAGCCGGAAGGCAGGGAGGGTTACAGATACGCAGTATTTT
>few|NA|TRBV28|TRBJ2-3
CASSFSVRGGTDTQYF
TGTGCCAGCAGTTTTTCTGTCAGGGGGGGCACAGATACGCAGTATTTT
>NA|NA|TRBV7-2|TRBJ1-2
CASSPGGVSIYGYTF
TGTGCCAGCAGCCCCGGAGGGGTCAGCATCTATGGCTACACCTTC
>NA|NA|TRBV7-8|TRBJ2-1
CASSLGRDRLSYNEQFF
TGTGCCAGCAGCTTAGGGAGGGACCGATTATCCTACAATGAGCAGTTCTTC
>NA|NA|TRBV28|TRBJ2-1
CASSQGYEQFF
TGTGCCAGCAGTCAGGGCTATGAGCAGTTCTTC
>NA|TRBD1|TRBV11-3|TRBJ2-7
CASSLEGQTYEQYF
TGTGCCAGCAGCTTAGAGGGACAGACCTACGAGCAGTACTTC
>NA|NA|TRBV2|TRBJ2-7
CASRPGQRIYEQYF
TGTGCCAGCAGGCCGGGACAAAGGATCTACGAGCAGTACTTC
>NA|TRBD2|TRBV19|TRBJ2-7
CASSLSGGLSYEQYF
TGTGCCAGTAGTCTTAGCGGGGGGCTCTCCTACGAGCAGTACTTC
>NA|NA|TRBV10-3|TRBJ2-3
CAISWTNHSTDTQYF
TGTGCCATCAGCTGGACTAACCATAGCACAGATACGCAGTATTTT
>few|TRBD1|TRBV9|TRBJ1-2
CASSPSTGINYGYTF
TGTGCCAGCAGCCCTTCGACAGGGATAAACTATGGCTACACCTTC
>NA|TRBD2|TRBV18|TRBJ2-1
CASSPGRGAYNEQFF
TGTGCCAGCTCACCTGGGCGGGGGGCGTACAATGAGCAGTTCTTC
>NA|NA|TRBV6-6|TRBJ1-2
CASSYEGEANYGYTF
TGTGCCAGCAGTTACGAGGGGGAAGCTAACTATGGCTACACCTTC
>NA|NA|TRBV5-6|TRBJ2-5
CASSFGRQVETQYF
TGTGCCAGCAGCTTTGGCCGACAGGTAGAGACCCAGTACTTC
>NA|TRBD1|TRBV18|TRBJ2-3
CASSLTGGAWTSTDTQYF
TGTGCCAGCTCACTTACAGGGGGCGCGTGGACCTCCACAGATACGCAGTATTTT
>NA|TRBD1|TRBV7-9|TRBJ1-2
CASSPGQGLSYGYTF
TGTGCCAGCAGCCCTGGACAGGGTTTGAGCTATGGCTACACCTTC
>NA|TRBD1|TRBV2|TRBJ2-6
CASSAGQAGSGANVLTF
TGTGCCAGCAGTGCTGGACAGGCCGGCTCTGGGGCCAACGTCCTGACTTTC
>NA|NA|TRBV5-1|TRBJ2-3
CASSLSSSDTQYF
TGCGCCAGCAGCTTGTCTAGCTCAGATACGCAGTATTTT